Shown below are 4 T cell receptor beta chains from a single sample sequenced in a study of blood T cell repertoires in COVID-19. Assay: immunoSEQ multiplex PCR; the TCRdb copy retains only in-frame clones and omits some. The sample shows over 80,000 clones, more than 65% of them seen only once. The sample comprised peripheral blood. The receptors were sampled from an elderly woman with active or convalescent COVID-19.

The chain is built from TRBV24-1 and TRBJ2-1, with 8 positions matching TRBD2. The trim removed 4 bases at V and 10 bases at J, leaving 14 bases unmatched. The CDR3 length is 16 residues. Germline V lookup: CDR1 KGHDR, CDR2 SFDVKD. The CDR3 here is CATSDPGGTSSREQFF. In DNA, the CDR3 is TGTGCCACCAGTGACCCGGGCGGGACTAGTTCACGGGAGCAGTTCTTC.

Only a few counts were recorded for this clone. Other DNA sequences in this sample translate to the same CDR3. The chain is built from TRBV28 and TRBJ2-7; D is possibly TRBD2 (5 bases). CDR1 and CDR2 from the germline V gene are MDHEN and SYDVKM. This CDR3 is 12 amino acids long. V lost 2 bases, J lost 4 bases, and 6 bases lay in between. The CDR3 DNA reads as TGTGCCAGCAGTTTAGGCGGGTACGAGCAGTACTTC. Translation gives CASSLGGYEQYF.

This clone has a handful of counts. The rearrangement joins TRBV11-2 to TRBJ2-3; 11 bases line up with TRBD2. V trimming: 5 bases; J trimming: 11 bases; junction bases outside the gene matches: 3. This CDR3 is built from 12 residues. Germline CDR1 and CDR2: SGHAT and FQNNGV. The CDR3 here is CASSLGLAGQYF. In DNA form, the CDR3 reads TGTGCCAGCAGCCTAGGACTAGCGGGGCAGTATTTT.

The chain has TRBV29-1 and TRBJ2-2; TRBD2 matches 13 bases. V lost 6 bases to trimming and J lost 4 bases; unmatched junction nucleotides: 8. The CDR3 has 16 residues. Germline V CDR1 and CDR2: SQVTM, ANQGSEA. The CDR3, as DNA: TGCAGCGTAGCCACTAGCGGGAGGGCCGGCACCGGGGAGCTGTTTTTT. It is translated as CSVATSGRAGTGELFF.